Below are 20 T cell receptor beta chains sequenced from a single sample in a study of shared clonotypes between healthy human individuals. Profiled with immunoSEQ multiplex PCR; TCRdb holds only in-frame clones, not every one. The table has some 1,900,000 clones, about 95% seen once. CD45RO-negative, CCR7-selected cells formed the naive CD8 fraction, which excluded terminally differentiated effector memory CD45RA+ cells. Specimen: naive CD8+ T cells sorted from blood. Receptor source: a man between 18 and 35 years old in good health.

CDR3 protein: CASSHDFNLNEQFF. CDR3 nucleotides: TGTGCCAGCAGCCATGACTTCAATCTGAATGAGCAGTTCTTC. The V call is TRBV5-6, the J call TRBJ2-1; unclear D gene. CDR1 SGHDT and CDR2 YYEEEE come from the germline V gene. The length of the CDR3 is 14 residues. The V and J ends lost 4 bases and 7 bases respectively, with 15 bases between them.

V gene TRBV10-3 combines with J gene TRBJ1-6, with 7 bases fitting TRBD1. V lost 2 bases and J lost 10; bases outside the gene matches: 5. From germline, CDR1 is ENHRY and CDR2 SYGVKD. CDR3 length equals 14 residues. In DNA form, the CDR3 reads TGTGCCATCAGTGAGGAAGGGGGCGGATCACCCCTCCACTTT. This gives the protein CAISEEGGGSPLHF.

Comment on this clone: Other DNA sequences in the same sample also yield this CDR3. The chain is built from TRBV5-1 and TRBJ2-7; weak D call: TRBD1 (5 bases). V gave up 0 bases and J gave up 3 bases, with 7 bases separating them. The germline CDR1 and CDR2 sequences are SGHRS and YFSETQ. This CDR3 is 13 amino acids long. CDR3 residues: CASSLVQGYEQYF. The DNA for the CDR3 is TGCGCCAGCAGCTTGGTTCAGGGCTACGAGCAGTACTTC. The variable domain in full, with the rest retrieved from reference TRBV5-1 and TRBJ2-7, is KAGVTQTPRYLIKTRGQQVTLSCSPISGHRSVSWYQQTPGQGLQFLFEYFSETQRNKGNFPGRFSGRQFSNSRSEMNVSTLELGDSALYLCASSLVQGYEQYFGPGTRLTVT.

The rearrangement links TRBV2 to TRBJ1-2; D possibly corresponds to TRBD1 (6 bases). The germline CDR1 and CDR2 sequences are SNHLY and FYNNEI. The CDR3 runs to 14 residues. Trimming took off 4 bases at V and 7 bases at J, with 16 bases between the two ends. CDR3 sequence: CASSGAGAEIGYTF. CDR3 DNA: TGTGCCAGCAGTGGGGCAGGGGCTGAGATTGGCTACACCTTC.

This clone has just a few counts. J is TRBJ1-2 and V is TRBV29-1; D may be TRBD1 (5 bases). CDR1 and CDR2 (germline): SQVTM, ANQGSEA. V was clipped by 2 bases and J by 6 bases, with 7 bases between them. The CDR3 sequence is 11 residues long. The chain's CDR3 is CSVEKTDGYTF. The CDR3 nucleotides are TGCAGCGTTGAAAAGACAGATGGCTACACCTTC.

This clone was observed once. V gene TRBV6-5 combines with J gene TRBJ1-1; 7 bases are a match to TRBD1. CDR1 and CDR2 (germline): MNHEY, SVGAGI. The CDR3 covers 11 residues. The V gene end was trimmed by 10 bases and the J gene end by 5 bases; junction bases not matched to a gene: 4. CDR3 loop: CATQGGTEAFF. CDR3 in DNA: TGTGCCACCCAGGGGGGGACTGAAGCTTTCTTT.

Points on this clone: Other DNA variants within this sample encode the same CDR3. V usage is TRBV11-2 and J usage is TRBJ2-2; weak D call: TRBD2 (6 bases). The CDR3 length is 14 residues. Germline V gene lookup returns CDR1 SGHAT and CDR2 FQNNGV. Between the trimmed V and J ends, which lost 3 bases and 3 bases, there was a span of 8 bases. CDR3 in amino acids: CASSFGGDTGELFF. CDR3 DNA sequence: TGTGCCAGCAGCTTCGGAGGGGACACCGGGGAGCTGTTTTTT.

The V and J genes are TRBV6-1 and TRBJ2-1, with D perhaps TRBD1 or TRBD2 (6 bases each). CDR3 length equals 14 residues. Trimming stripped 5 bases from V and 7 bases from J, with 15 bases between. The germline CDR1 and CDR2 sequences are MNHNS and SASEGT. This chain's CDR3 is CASSPVGGLNEQFF. CDR3 sequence (DNA): TGTGCCAGCAGTCCCGTAGGGGGGCTGAATGAGCAGTTCTTC.

The rearrangement joins TRBV11-2 to TRBJ1-1; no clear D gene. The ends were cut back, 5 bases at V and 3 bases at J, with 10 bases in the middle. CDR1 and CDR2 (germline): SGHAT, FQNNGV. The CDR3 spans 13 residues. CDR3 coding DNA: TGTGCCAGCAGCCATCCCCCCGACACTGAAGCTTTCTTT. It translates to CASSHPPDTEAFF.

J is TRBJ2-7 and V is TRBV10-2; 9 bases map to TRBD1. The CDR3 covers 18 residues. V was clipped by 2 bases and J by 3 bases; unmatched bases: 14. Germline CDR1 WSHSY, CDR2 SAAADI. CDR3 nucleotide sequence: TGCGCCAGCAGTGAGGCGAAGGGTATCGGGACAGGGCTCTACGAGCAGTACTTC. This codes for CASSEAKGIGTGLYEQYF.

This chain uses TRBV28 with TRBJ1-1; D is undetermined. Germline loops: CDR1 MDHEN, CDR2 SYDVKM. Trimming left V 3 bases short and J 5 bases short, with 10 bases between. This CDR3 is built from 13 residues. CDR3 sequence: CASSFGLETEAFF. As DNA, the CDR3 is TGTGCCAGCAGTTTCGGGTTAGAGACTGAAGCTTTCTTT.

The chain carries TRBV7-9 and TRBJ2-3; a possible D gene is TRBD1 (6 bases). This CDR3 contains 14 residues. The germline CDR1 and CDR2 sequences are SEHNR and FQNEAQ (reference sequence). V was cut by 5 bases and J by 7 bases, with 16 bases left in between. In DNA, the CDR3 is TGTGCCAGCAGCCATTGGCAGGGGCAAAATACGCAGTATTTT. This sequence encodes CASSHWQGQNTQYF.

V and J are TRBV7-9 and TRBJ2-3, with D possibly matching TRBD1 (6 bases). V lost 5 bases to trimming and J lost 1 base, with 16 bases between them. Germline V CDR1 and CDR2: SEHNR, FQNEAQ (reference sequence). This CDR3 region has 16 residues. The CDR3 protein is CASSPLRGVGTDTQYF. The DNA for the CDR3 is TGTGCCAGCAGCCCCCTCAGGGGAGTGGGCACAGATACGCAGTATTTT.

V and J are TRBV7-2 and TRBJ2-5; perhaps TRBD2 as D (5 bases). This CDR3 has 15 residues. V lost 7 bases and J 3 bases, leaving 18 bases between the germline ends. Germline values: CDR1 SGHTA, CDR2 FQGNSA. CDR3 region: CASNHWGEGEETQYF. The CDR3 region has the DNA TGTGCCAGCAACCATTGGGGAGAGGGAGAAGAGACCCAGTACTTC.

This chain uses TRBV27 with TRBJ2-1; the D is unclear. V lost 11 bases and J lost 7, with 12 bases in between. Germline CDR1 and CDR2: MNHEY and SMNVEV (reference sequence). This CDR3 has 11 amino acids. The CDR3, as DNA: TGTGCCGTCCTAATTGATAATGAGCAGTTCTTC. Translation gives CAVLIDNEQFF.

The chain joins TRBV10-3 to TRBJ1-3; 7 bases are a match to TRBD1. This CDR3 is 16 amino acids long. Germline V gene lookup returns CDR1 ENHRY and CDR2 SYGVKD. Losses at the gene ends were 2 bases for V and 0 bases for J; bases not matched to a gene: 4. The CDR3, as DNA: TGTGCCATCAGTGAGGATTGGGACAGCTCTGGAAACACCATATATTTT. Protein sequence: CAISEDWDSSGNTIYF.

V and J are TRBV11-2 and TRBJ2-1; TRBD1 agrees at 11 bases. Germline V gene sequence: CDR1 SGHAT, CDR2 FQNNGV. This CDR3 contains 19 residues. Losses at the gene ends were 3 bases for V and 0 bases for J; bases not matched to a gene: 10. The CDR3 coding sequence is TGTGCCAGCAGCTTCCCTGACCGGGACAGGGGGATCTCCTACAATGAGCAGTTCTTC. Translating gives CASSFPDRDRGISYNEQFF. The full variable domain, completed using reference TRBV11-2 and TRBJ2-1, is EAGVAQSPRYKIIEKRQSVAFWCNPISGHATLYWYQQILGQGPKLLIQFQNNGVVDDSQLPKDRFSAERLKGVDSTLKIQPAKLEDSAVYLCASSFPDRDRGISYNEQFFGPGTRLTVL.

This chain connects TRBV28 to TRBJ2-3; D not resolved. CDR3 length equals 14 residues. V was trimmed by 5 bases and J by 2 bases, leaving 11 bases between them. Germline V CDR1 and CDR2: MDHEN, SYDVKM. CDR3 in amino acids: CASSPNSYTDTQYF. CDR3 nucleotides: TGTGCCAGCAGTCCCAACTCGTACACAGATACGCAGTATTTT.

The rearrangement uses TRBV29-1 and TRBJ1-1; TRBD1 is a possible D gene (5 bases). Trimming left V 1 base short and J 6 bases short, with 15 bases between. This CDR3 is built from 14 residues. Germline CDR1 and CDR2: SQVTM and ANQGSEA. The CDR3 DNA is TGCAGCGTTGAAGCTTGGGGGACTTTCGCTGAAGCTTTCTTT. Its translation: CSVEAWGTFAEAFF.

The gene calls are TRBV9 and TRBJ1-2; D is undetermined. The ends were cut back, 0 bases at V and 4 bases at J, with 10 bases in the middle. The CDR3 has 14 residues. Germline V CDR1 and CDR2: SGDLS, YYNGEE. Written as DNA, the CDR3 is TGTGCCAGCAGCGTAGACCAGGAGCCCTATGGCTACACCTTC. Translated, it gives CASSVDQEPYGYTF. Variable domain in full (rest from reference TRBV9 and TRBJ1-2): DSGVTQTPKHLITATGQRVTLRCSPRSGDLSVYWYQQSLDQGLQFLIQYYNGEERAKGNILERFSAQQFPDLHSELNLSSLELGDSALYFCASSVDQEPYGYTFGSGTRLTVV.